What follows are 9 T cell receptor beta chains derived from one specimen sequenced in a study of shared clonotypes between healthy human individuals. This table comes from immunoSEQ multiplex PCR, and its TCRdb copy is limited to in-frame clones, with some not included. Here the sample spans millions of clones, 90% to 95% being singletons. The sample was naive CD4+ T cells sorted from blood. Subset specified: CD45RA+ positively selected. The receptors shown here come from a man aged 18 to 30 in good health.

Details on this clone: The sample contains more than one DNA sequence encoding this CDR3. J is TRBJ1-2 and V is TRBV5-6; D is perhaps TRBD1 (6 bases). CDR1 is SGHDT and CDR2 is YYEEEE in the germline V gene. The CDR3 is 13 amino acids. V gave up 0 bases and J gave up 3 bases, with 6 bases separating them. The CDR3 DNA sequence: TGTGCCAGCAGCTTGGACAGGGACTATGGCTACACCTTC. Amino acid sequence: CASSLDRDYGYTF.

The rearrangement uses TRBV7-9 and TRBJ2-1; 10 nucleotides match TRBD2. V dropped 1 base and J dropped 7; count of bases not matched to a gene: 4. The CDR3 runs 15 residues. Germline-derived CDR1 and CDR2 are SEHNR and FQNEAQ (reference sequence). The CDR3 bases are TGTGCCAGCAGCTTAGGTGCTAGCGGGAGAAATGAGCAGTTCTTC. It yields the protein CASSLGASGRNEQFF.

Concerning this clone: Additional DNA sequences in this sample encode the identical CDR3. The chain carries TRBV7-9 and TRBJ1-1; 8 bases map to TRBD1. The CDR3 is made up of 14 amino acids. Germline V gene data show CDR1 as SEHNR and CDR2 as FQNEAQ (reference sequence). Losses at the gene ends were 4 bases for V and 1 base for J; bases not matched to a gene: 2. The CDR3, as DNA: TGTGCCAGCAGCTCCGGACAGGGGAACACTGAAGCTTTCTTT. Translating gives CASSSGQGNTEAFF.

The DNA for the CDR3 is TGTGCCAGCAGCCTCAACAGGGGGGAAAATCAGCCCCAGCATTTT. Residues: CASSLNRGENQPQHF. This chain uses TRBV27 with TRBJ1-5; 8 positions agree with TRBD1. V dropped 6 bases and J dropped 4; count of bases not matched to a gene: 8. This CDR3 has 15 residues. Per germline, CDR1 MNHEY and CDR2 SMNVEV (reference sequence).

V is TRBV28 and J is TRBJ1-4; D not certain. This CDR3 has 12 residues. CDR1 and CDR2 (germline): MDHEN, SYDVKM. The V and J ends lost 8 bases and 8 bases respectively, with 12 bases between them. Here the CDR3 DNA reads TGTGCCAGCTGGGCCAAGGACGAAAAACTGTTTTTT. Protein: CASWAKDEKLFF.

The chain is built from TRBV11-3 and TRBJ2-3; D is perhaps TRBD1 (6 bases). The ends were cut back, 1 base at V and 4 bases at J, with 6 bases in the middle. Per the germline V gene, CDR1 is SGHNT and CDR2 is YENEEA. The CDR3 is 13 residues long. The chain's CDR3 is CASSLGTADTQYF. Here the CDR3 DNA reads TGTGCCAGCAGCTTAGGGACAGCAGATACGCAGTATTTT.

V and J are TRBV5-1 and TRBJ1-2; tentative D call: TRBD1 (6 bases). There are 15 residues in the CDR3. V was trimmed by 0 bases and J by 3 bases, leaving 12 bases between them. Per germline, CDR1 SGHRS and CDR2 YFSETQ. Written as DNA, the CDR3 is TGCGCCAGCAGCTTGGCGGGCAGGGGCCACTATGGCTACACCTTC. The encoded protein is CASSLAGRGHYGYTF.

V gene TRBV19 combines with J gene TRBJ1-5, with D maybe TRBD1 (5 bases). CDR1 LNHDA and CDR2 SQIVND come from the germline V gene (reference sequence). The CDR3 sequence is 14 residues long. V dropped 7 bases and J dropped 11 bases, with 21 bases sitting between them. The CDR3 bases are TGTGCCAGTACTCACTCCCCCGCGGACAAAACCCAGCATTTT. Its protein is CASTHSPADKTQHF.

In nucleotides, the CDR3 is TGTGCCAGCAAAACAGCGAACACTGAAGCTTTCTTT. It is translated as CASKTANTEAFF. The chain recombines TRBV28 with TRBJ1-1; unclear D gene. V was clipped by 7 bases and J by 1 base, with 7 bases between them. Per the germline V gene, CDR1 is MDHEN and CDR2 is SYDVKM. This CDR3 contains 12 residues.